The 15 T cell receptor beta chains below were found in one sample sequenced in a study of T cell responses to AZD1222 COVID-19 vaccine. The assay was immunoSEQ multiplex PCR, and TCRdb's table has in-frame clones only and misses some. The sample shows around 120,000 clones, roughly nine tenths of them seen only once. The source material was peripheral blood, sampled on day 0 of AZD1222 vaccination. The origin of the receptors is an adult in good health.

The chain has TRBV4-2 and TRBJ1-1; possibly TRBD1 for D (5 bases). The V and J ends lost 0 bases and 3 bases respectively, with 11 bases between them. The CDR3 has 15 residues. Germline loops: CDR1 LGHNA, CDR2 YNFKEQ. In nucleotides, the CDR3 is TGTGCCAGCAGCCAAGATAAGGGGTCTTACACTGAAGCTTTCTTT. Its translation is CASSQDKGSYTEAFF.

In its sample, this clone was seen once. The rearrangement uses TRBV11-2 and TRBJ2-5, with a weak D call TRBD1 (5 bases). The germline CDR1 and CDR2 sequences are SGHAT and FQNNGV. The CDR3 contains 15 residues. Trimming pared 1 base from V and 2 bases from J, leaving 11 bases between. For the CDR3, the DNA is TGTGCCAGCAGCTTAGGCCAGGGTCGGCAAGAGACCCAGTACTTC. Protein sequence: CASSLGQGRQETQYF.

This chain joins TRBV4-2 and TRBJ1-1; 8 nucleotides match TRBD1. Per germline, CDR1 LGHNA and CDR2 YNFKEQ. The CDR3 length is 17 residues. V dropped 3 bases and J dropped 5; count of bases not matched to a gene: 14. CDR3 sequence reads: CASSQGQGAEAYTEAFF. In nucleotides, the CDR3 is TGTGCCAGCAGCCAGGGCCAGGGGGCAGAGGCGTATACTGAAGCTTTCTTT.

This chain connects TRBV11-2 to TRBJ2-7; D is perhaps TRBD1 (5 bases). Germline assignment: CDR1 SGHAT and CDR2 FQNNGV. V dropped 0 bases and J dropped 6 bases, with 15 bases sitting between them. This CDR3 is 15 amino acids long. The CDR3: CASSLENGAFAEQYF. The CDR3 DNA reads TGTGCCAGCAGCTTAGAGAATGGGGCCTTTGCCGAGCAGTACTTC.

This clone appeared a single time. The V and J genes are TRBV5-1 and TRBJ2-3; TRBD2 might be the D (6 bases). Trimming left V 1 base short and J 9 bases short, with 18 bases between. The CDR3 is made up of 15 amino acids. CDR1 SGHRS and CDR2 YFSETQ come from the germline V gene. For the CDR3, the DNA is TGCGCCAGCAGCTTGTTGGGGGGAAGCACACGGACGCAGTATTTT. It codes for CASSLLGGSTRTQYF.

This clone was found once. This chain connects TRBV6-5 to TRBJ1-2, with D perhaps TRBD1 (5 bases). This CDR3 contains 11 residues. The V and J ends lost 2 bases and 7 bases respectively, with 5 bases between them. Germline V gene data show CDR1 as MNHEY and CDR2 as SVGAGI. CDR3 residues: CASSYGAGYTF. The DNA of the CDR3 is TGTGCCAGCAGTTACGGGGCTGGCTACACCTTC.

CDR3 sequence reads: CATRAGRAVSYEQYF. The CDR3 DNA reads as TGTGCCACCAGGGCGGGACGAGCGGTCTCCTACGAGCAGTACTTC. The chain joins TRBV15 to TRBJ2-7; D might be TRBD2 (6 bases). Per germline, CDR1 LNHNV and CDR2 YYDKDF (reference sequence). Trimming removed 6 bases at V and 0 bases at J, with 15 bases between. The CDR3 consists of 15 residues.

The J gene is TRBJ2-2, the V gene TRBV2; 8 bases fit TRBD2. Unmatched junction bases numbered 10, after V lost 7 bases and J lost 6 bases. The germline V gene has CDR1 SNHLY and CDR2 FYNNEI. This CDR3 is 15 amino acids long. In nucleotides, the CDR3 is TGTGCCAGCATTATGGGACTAGGAGTATCCGGGGAGCTGTTTTTT. Translation: CASIMGLGVSGELFF.

This chain links TRBV27 with TRBJ2-7; 9 bases are shared with TRBD1. This CDR3 contains 16 residues. The trim removed 6 bases at V and 5 bases at J, leaving 14 bases unmatched. CDR1 MNHEY and CDR2 SMNVEV come from the germline V gene (reference sequence). Here the CDR3 reads CASSAYRDRVFNEQYF. The CDR3 DNA is TGTGCCAGCAGCGCTTACCGGGACAGGGTATTCAACGAGCAGTACTTC.

The chain employs TRBV4-2 and TRBJ2-7, with 7 bases identical to TRBD2. From germline, CDR1 is LGHNA and CDR2 YNFKEQ. The CDR3 contains 14 residues. Trimming removed 1 base from V and 5 bases from J; junction bases left unmatched: 5. CDR3: CASSQAGGGHEQYF. As DNA, the CDR3 is TGTGCCAGCAGCCAAGCGGGGGGAGGACACGAGCAGTACTTC.

The chain links TRBV6-1 to TRBJ1-6, with 8 nucleotides matching TRBD1. CDR1 is MNHNS, CDR2 SASEGT, per germline. V lost 3 bases and J lost 1; bases outside the gene matches: 5. The CDR3 is made up of 17 amino acids. CDR3 bases: TGTGCCAGCAGTGACCGAACAGGGGGATCCTATAATTCACCCCTCCACTTT. It specifies CASSDRTGGSYNSPLHF.

The sample holds one count of this clone. The V call is TRBV27, the J call TRBJ1-6; perhaps TRBD1 as D (5 bases). Germline values: CDR1 MNHEY, CDR2 SMNVEV (reference sequence). V gave up 4 bases and J gave up 2 bases, with 12 bases separating them. This CDR3 is built from 16 residues. The CDR3 loop reads CASSWGVRAYNSPLHF. CDR3 in DNA: TGTGCCAGCAGTTGGGGGGTTAGGGCCTATAATTCACCCCTCCACTTT.

V gene TRBV6-5 combines with J gene TRBJ2-5, with 8 bases matching TRBD2. Germline V lookup: CDR1 MNHEY, CDR2 SVGAGI. J gave up 12 bases and V 6 bases, and 15 bases lay outside the gene matches. CDR3 length equals 14 residues. CDR3 nucleotides: TGTGCCAGCAGCCCCACTAGCGGTTCCTACTATGAGTACTTC. Translated: CASSPTSGSYYEYF.

This clone was observed a single time. This chain connects TRBV5-8 to TRBJ1-1; no clear D. Germline V gene lookup returns CDR1 SGHTS and CDR2 YDEGEE. This CDR3 has 15 residues. V was clipped by 2 bases and J by 1 base, with 12 bases between them. CDR3 residues: CASSLAGSPNTEAFF. The CDR3 bases are TGTGCCAGCAGCTTAGCAGGCAGCCCGAACACTGAAGCTTTCTTT.

This sequence joins TRBV30 and TRBJ1-5; D remains ambiguous. Germline V lookup: CDR1 GTSNPN, CDR2 SVGIG (reference sequence). Trimming took off 2 bases at V and 0 bases at J, with 8 bases between the two ends. CDR3 length: 14 amino acids. The CDR3 spells CAWSTLNSNQPQHF. The CDR3 DNA reads TGTGCCTGGAGTACCCTGAATAGCAATCAGCCCCAGCATTTT.